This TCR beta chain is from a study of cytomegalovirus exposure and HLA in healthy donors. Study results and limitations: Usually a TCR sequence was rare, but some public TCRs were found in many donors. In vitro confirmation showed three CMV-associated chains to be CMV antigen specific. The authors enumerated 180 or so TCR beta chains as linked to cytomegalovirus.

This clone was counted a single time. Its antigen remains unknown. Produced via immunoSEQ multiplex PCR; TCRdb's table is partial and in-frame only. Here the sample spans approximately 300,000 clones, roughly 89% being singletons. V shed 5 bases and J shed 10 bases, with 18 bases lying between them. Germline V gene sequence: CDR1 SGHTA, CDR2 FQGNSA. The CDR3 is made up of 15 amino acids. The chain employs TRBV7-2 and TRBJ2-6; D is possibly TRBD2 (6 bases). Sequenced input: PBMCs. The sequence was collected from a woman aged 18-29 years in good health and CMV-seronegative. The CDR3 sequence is CASSPRGARGNVLTF. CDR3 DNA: TGTGCCAGCAGCCCCCGCGGGGCCCGAGGGAACGTCCTGACTTTC.